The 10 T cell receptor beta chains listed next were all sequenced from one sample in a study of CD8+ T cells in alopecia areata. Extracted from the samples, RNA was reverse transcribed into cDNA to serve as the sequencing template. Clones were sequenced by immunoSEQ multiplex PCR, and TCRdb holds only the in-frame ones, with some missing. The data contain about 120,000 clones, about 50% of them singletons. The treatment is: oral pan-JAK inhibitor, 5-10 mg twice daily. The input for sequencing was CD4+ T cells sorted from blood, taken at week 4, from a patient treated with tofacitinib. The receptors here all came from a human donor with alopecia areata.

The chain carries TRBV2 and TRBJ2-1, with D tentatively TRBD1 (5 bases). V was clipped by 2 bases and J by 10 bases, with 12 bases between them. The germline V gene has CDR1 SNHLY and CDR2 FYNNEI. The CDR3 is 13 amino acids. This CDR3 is CASSERGEMEQFF. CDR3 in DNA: TGTGCCAGCAGTGAAAGGGGTGAGATGGAGCAGTTCTTC.

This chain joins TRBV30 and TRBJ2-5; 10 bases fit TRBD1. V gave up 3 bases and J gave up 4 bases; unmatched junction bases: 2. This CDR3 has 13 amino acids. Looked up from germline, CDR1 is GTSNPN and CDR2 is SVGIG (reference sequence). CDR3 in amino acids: CAWRRTGGETQYF. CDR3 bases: TGTGCCTGGAGAAGGACAGGGGGAGAGACCCAGTACTTC.

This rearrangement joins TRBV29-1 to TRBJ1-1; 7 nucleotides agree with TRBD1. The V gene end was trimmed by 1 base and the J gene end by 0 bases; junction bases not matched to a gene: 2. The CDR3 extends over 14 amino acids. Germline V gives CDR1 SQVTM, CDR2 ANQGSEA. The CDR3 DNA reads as TGCAGCGTTGAAGGACAGGGAATGAACACTGAAGCTTTCTTT. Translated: CSVEGQGMNTEAFF.

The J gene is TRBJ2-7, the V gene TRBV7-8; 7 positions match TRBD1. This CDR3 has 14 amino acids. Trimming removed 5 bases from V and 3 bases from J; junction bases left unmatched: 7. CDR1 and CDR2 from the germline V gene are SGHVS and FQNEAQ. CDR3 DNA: TGTGCCAGCAGCCGAGGGGACAGAGTCTACGAGCAGTACTTC. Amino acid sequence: CASSRGDRVYEQYF.

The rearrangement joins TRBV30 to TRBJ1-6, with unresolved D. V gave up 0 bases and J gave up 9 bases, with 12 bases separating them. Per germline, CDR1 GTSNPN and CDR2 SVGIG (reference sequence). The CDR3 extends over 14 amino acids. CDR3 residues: CAWSVLMWGSPLHF. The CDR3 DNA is TGTGCCTGGAGTGTACTGATGTGGGGTTCACCCCTCCACTTT.

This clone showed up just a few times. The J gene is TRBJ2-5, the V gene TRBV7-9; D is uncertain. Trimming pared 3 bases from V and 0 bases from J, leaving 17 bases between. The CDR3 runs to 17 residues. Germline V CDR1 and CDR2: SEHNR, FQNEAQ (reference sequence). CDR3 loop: CASSFRLRIGHQETQYF. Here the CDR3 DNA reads TGTGCCAGCAGCTTTCGACTGCGGATTGGGCACCAAGAGACCCAGTACTTC.

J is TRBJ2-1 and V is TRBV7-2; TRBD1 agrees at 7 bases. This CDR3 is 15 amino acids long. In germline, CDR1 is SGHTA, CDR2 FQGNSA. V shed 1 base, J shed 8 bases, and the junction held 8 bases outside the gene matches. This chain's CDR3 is CASSLGPIGGDEQFF. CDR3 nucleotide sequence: TGTGCCAGCAGCTTAGGTCCTATAGGGGGCGATGAGCAGTTCTTC.

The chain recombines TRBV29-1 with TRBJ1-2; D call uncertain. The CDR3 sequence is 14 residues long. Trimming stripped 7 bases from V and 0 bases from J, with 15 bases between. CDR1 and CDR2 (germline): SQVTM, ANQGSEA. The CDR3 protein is CSAAPRVANYGYTF. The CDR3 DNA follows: TGCAGCGCCGCGCCACGGGTAGCTAACTATGGCTACACCTTC.

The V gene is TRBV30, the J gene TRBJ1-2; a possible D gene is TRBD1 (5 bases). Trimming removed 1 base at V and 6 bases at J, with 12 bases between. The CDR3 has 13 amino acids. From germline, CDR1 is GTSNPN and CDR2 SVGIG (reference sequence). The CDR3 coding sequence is TGTGCCTGGAGTGCCGGGACGGAGAATGGCTACACCTTC. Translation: CAWSAGTENGYTF.

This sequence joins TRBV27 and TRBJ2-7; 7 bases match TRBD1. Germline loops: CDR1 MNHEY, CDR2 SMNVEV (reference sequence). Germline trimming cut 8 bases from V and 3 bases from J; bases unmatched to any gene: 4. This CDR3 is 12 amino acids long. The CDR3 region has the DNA TGTGCCAGCGGCCACAGGGGCTACGAGCAGTACTTC. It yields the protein CASGHRGYEQYF.